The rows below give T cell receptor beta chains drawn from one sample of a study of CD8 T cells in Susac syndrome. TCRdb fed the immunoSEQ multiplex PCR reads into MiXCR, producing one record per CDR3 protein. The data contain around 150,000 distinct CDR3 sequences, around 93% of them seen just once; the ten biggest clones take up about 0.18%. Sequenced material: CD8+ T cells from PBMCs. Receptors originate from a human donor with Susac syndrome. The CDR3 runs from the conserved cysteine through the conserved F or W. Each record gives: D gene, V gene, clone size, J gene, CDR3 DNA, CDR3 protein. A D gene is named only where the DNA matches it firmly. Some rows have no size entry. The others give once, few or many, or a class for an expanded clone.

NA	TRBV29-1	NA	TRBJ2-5	TGCAGCGTTGAGAGAAACAGAGGAGAGACCCAGTACTTC	CSVERNRGETQYF
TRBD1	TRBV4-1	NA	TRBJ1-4	TGCGCCAGCAGCCAAGAGGGACAGGGTGGTGAAAAACTGTTTTTT	CASSQEGQGGEKLFF
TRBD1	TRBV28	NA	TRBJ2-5	TGTGCCAGCAGGGCACAGGGGTTGGAGACCCAGTACTTC	CASRAQGLETQYF
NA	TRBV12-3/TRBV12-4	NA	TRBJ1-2	TGTGCCAGCAGTTTAGAAGGCCAGGTCGGCTACACCTTC	CASSLEGQVGYTF
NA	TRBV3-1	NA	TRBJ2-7	TGTGCCAGCAGCCAAGATTCCAGAGGCCGGGAGATCCCCTACGAGCAGTACTTC	CASSQDSRGREIPYEQYF
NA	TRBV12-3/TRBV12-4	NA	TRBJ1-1	TGTGCCAGCAGATACGGCCGGACGGAGACTGAAGCTTTCTTT	CASRYGRTETEAFF
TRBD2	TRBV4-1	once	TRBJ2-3	TGCGCCAGCAGCCGTACCCACCCAGCTGGCGGGAGATGGGATACGCAGTATTTT	CASSRTHPAGGRWDTQYF
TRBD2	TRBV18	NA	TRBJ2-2	TGTGCCAGCTCACCACCCGGACTAGCGGGAGAATATGACGGGGAGCTGTTTTTT	CASSPPGLAGEYDGELFF
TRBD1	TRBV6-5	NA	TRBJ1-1	TGTGCCAGCAGTTATCACATCCTCAGGGGGATGAACACTGAAGCTTTCTTT	CASSYHILRGMNTEAFF
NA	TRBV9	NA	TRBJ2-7	TGTGCCAGCAGCGTAGAATCGGACGCACCCTCCTACGAGCAGTACTTC	CASSVESDAPSYEQYF
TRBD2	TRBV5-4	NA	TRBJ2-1	TGTGCCAGCAGCTTGAGCGAGGGAGGGCACAATGAGCAGTTCTTC	CASSLSEGGHNEQFF
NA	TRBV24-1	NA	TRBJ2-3	TGTGCCACCAGTGATCCAGGGACCTCGACCGACACAGATACGCAGTATTTT	CATSDPGTSTDTDTQYF
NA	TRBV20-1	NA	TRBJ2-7	TGCAGTGCTACAGACTCATCGTGGGAGCAGTACTTC	CSATDSSWEQYF
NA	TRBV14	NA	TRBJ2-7	TGTGCCAGCAGCCAACGGGGAGACTTCGGGAACGAGCAGTACTTC	CASSQRGDFGNEQYF
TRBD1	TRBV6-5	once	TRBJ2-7	TGTGCCAGCAGTCCCATCCGCCAGGGGGACGAGCAGTACTTC	CASSPIRQGDEQYF
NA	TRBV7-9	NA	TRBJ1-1	TGTGCCAGCGGTTCTAATCCGACCGAGAACACTGAAGCTTTCTTT	CASGSNPTENTEAFF
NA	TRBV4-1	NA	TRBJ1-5	TGCGCCAGCAGCCGAGCAGCCTTCTCAGATCAGCCCCAGCATTTT	CASSRAAFSDQPQHF
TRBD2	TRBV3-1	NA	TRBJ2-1	TGTGCCAGCAGCCTCCTAGCGGGGCCGGGGCACAATGAGCAGTTCTTC	CASSLLAGPGHNEQFF
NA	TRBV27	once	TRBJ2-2	TGTGCCAGCAGTCCTACTAGTAACCCCGGGGAGCTGTTTTTT	CASSPTSNPGELFF
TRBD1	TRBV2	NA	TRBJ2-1	TGTGCCAGACCGGGACAGAACAACAATGAGCAGTTCTTC	CARPGQNNNEQFF
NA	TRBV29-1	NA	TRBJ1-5	TGCAGACCCTATTCGGGACCGGGGGACAATCAGCCCCAGCATTTT	CRPYSGPGDNQPQHF
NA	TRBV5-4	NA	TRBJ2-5	TGTGCCAGCAGCTTAACAAATTCCCAAGAGACCCAGTACTTC	CASSLTNSQETQYF
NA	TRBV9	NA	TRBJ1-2	TGTGCCAGCAGCAACCAGGGTTCCGGCTACACCTTC	CASSNQGSGYTF
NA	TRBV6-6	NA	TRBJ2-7	TGTGCCAGCAGTATTTCGGCCTACGAGCAGTACTTC	CASSISAYEQYF
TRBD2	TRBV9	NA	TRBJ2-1	TGTGCCAGCAGCGTTCTGCCGGGACTAGCGGGAGGGATGAATGAGCAGTTCTTC	CASSVLPGLAGGMNEQFF
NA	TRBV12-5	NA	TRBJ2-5	TGTGCTAGTGGGGCAATGTACCAAGAGACCCAGTACTTC	CASGAMYQETQYF
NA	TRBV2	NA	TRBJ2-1	TGTGCCAGCAGTGAACCAGGGGACCTTTACAATGAGCAGTTCTTC	CASSEPGDLYNEQFF
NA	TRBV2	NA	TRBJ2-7	TGTGCCACCCCGAGAGTCGACGGGGACTCCTACGAGCAGTACTTC	CATPRVDGDSYEQYF
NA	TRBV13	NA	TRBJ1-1	TGTGCCAGCAGAGGACAAGAAAGTCATGAAGCTTTCTTT	CASRGQESHEAFF
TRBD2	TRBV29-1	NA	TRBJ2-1	TGCAGCGTTGAAGACCCTAGCGGGAGCTCCTACAATGAGCAGTTCTTC	CSVEDPSGSSYNEQFF
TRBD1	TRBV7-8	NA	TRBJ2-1	TGTGCCAGCAGCCAGCCGACAGGGGGAAGGAATGAGCAGTTCTTC	CASSQPTGGRNEQFF
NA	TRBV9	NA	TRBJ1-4	TGTGCCAGCAGTTCTCTGGGGGAGAGTGAAAAACTGTTTTTT	CASSSLGESEKLFF
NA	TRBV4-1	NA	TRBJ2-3	TGCGCCAGCAGCCAGGGGGCAGATACGCAGTATTTT	CASSQGADTQYF
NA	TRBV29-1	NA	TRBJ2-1	TGCAGCGTCAAGGCCGATGAGCAGTTCTTC	CSVKADEQFF
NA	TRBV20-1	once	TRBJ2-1	TGCAGTGCTAGAGATCCTGGAAAGTTGCCCGGTGAGCAGTTCTTC	CSARDPGKLPGEQFF
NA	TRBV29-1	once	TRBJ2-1	TGCAGCGTTGAAGATGCGACTTTCAAAGGGGGCAATGAGCAGTTCTTC	CSVEDATFKGGNEQFF
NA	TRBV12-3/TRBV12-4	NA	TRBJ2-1	TGTGCCAGCAGTTTGGGCTATGAGCAGTTCTTC	CASSLGYEQFF
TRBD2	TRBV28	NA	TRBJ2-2	TGTGCCAGCAGCCCACTAGCGAGCACCGGGGAGCTGTTTTTT	CASSPLASTGELFF
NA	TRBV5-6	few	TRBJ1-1	TGTGCCAGCAGCTTAACCCGGTTCGGTTGGGACACTGAAGCTTTTTTT	CASSLTRFGWDTEAFF
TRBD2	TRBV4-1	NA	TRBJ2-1	TGCGCCAGCAGCCAAGTCGGCGGGAGGGGATGGGACGAGCAGTTCTTC	CASSQVGGRGWDEQFF
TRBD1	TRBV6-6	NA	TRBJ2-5	TGTGCCAGCAGTCCCGGACAGGGGTTAGGAGAGACCCAGTACTTC	CASSPGQGLGETQYF
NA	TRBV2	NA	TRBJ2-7	TGTGCCAGCAGGCTAACCTACGAGCAGTACTTC	CASRLTYEQYF
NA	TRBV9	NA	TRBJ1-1	TGTGCCAGCGCGCGGAGGACTATCGGTGACACTGAAGCTTTCTTT	CASARRTIGDTEAFF
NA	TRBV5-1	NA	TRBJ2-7	TGCGCCAGCAGCTGGGTACCAGGTCTGAACGAGCAGTACTTC	CASSWVPGLNEQYF
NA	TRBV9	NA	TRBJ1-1	TGTGCCAGCAGCGTATACAGGGCCACTGAAGCTTTCTTT	CASSVYRATEAFF
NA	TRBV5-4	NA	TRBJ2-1	TGTGCCAGCAGCTTGGACAAGAACTTCTACAATGAGCAGTTCTTC	CASSLDKNFYNEQFF
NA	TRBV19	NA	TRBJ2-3	TGTGCCAGTAGCCCAGACACAGATACGCAGTATTTT	CASSPDTDTQYF
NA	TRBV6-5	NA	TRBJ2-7	TGTGCCAGTCAACACGAGTCCCAGACGAGTTACGAGCAGTACTTC	CASQHESQTSYEQYF
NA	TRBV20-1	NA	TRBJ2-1	TGCAGTGCTAGGTCTCCTATTCCATACAATGAGCAGTTCTTC	CSARSPIPYNEQFF
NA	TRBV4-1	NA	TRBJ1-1	TGCGCCAGCAGCCTCGCGGACAGAGCGAAGGGTGAAGCTTTCTTT	CASSLADRAKGEAFF
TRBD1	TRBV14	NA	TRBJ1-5	TGTGCCAGCAGCCAAGGGGACAGGGGGCGCGGGGCTAGCAATCAGCCCCAGCATTTT	CASSQGDRGRGASNQPQHF
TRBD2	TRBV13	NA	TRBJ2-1	TGTGCCAGCAGCTCCCCACTAGCGGAGTACAATGAGCAGTTCTTC	CASSSPLAEYNEQFF
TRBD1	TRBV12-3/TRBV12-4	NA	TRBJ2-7	TGTGCCAGCAGTTCGGCAGGGGGAGACTACGAGCAGTACTTC	CASSSAGGDYEQYF
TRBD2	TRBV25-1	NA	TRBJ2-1	TGTGCCAGCAGTGAAGAAGCGGGAGCGTCTGCTGAGCAGTTCTTC	CASSEEAGASAEQFF